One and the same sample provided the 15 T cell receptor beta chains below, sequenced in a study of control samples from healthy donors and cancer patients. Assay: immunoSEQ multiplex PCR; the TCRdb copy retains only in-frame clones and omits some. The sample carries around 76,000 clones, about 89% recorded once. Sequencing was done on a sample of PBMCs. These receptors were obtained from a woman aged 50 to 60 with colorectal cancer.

In DNA, the CDR3 is TGCGCCAGCAGACCGGGACGAGGTATCACAGATACGCAGTATTTT. As protein: CASRPGRGITDTQYF. The V call is TRBV5-1, the J call TRBJ2-3, with D perhaps being TRBD1 or TRBD2 (5 bases each). Trimming took 5 bases from V and 2 from J, leaving 15 bases between them. Per the germline V gene, CDR1 is SGHRS and CDR2 is YFSETQ. CDR3 length equals 15 residues.

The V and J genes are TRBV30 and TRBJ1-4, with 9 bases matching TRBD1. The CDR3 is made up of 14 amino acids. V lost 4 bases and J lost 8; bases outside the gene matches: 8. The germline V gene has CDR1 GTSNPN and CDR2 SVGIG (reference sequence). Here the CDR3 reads CAWTYRGRREKLFF. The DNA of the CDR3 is TGTGCCTGGACTTACAGGGGGCGACGGGAAAAACTGTTTTTT.

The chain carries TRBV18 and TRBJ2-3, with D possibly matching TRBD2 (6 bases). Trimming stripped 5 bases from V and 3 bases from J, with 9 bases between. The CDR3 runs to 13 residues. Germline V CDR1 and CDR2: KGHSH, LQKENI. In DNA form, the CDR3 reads TGTGCCAGCTCATTGGCGGGGACAGATACGCAGTATTTT. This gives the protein CASSLAGTDTQYF.

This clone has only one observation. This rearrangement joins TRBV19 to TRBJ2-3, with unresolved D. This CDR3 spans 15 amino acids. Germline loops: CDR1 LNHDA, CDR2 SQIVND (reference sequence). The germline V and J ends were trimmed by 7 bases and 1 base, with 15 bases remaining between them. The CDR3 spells CASNNLFEGTDTQYF. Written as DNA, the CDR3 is TGTGCCAGTAATAATCTGTTTGAGGGCACAGATACGCAGTATTTT. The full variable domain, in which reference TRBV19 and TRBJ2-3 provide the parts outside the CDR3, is DGGITQSPKYLFRKEGQNVTLSCEQNLNHDAMYWYRQDPGQGLRLIYYSQIVNDFQKGDIAEGYSVSREKKESFPLTVTSAQKNPTAFYLCASNNLFEGTDTQYFGPGTRLTVL.

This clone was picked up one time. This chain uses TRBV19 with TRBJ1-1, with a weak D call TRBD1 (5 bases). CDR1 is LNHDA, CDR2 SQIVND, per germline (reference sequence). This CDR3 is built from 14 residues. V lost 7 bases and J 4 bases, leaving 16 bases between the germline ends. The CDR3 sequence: CASNRPGGGTEAFF. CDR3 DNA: TGTGCCAGTAACAGACCGGGTGGGGGCACTGAAGCTTTCTTT. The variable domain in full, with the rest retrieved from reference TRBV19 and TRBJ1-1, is DGGITQSPKYLFRKEGQNVTLSCEQNLNHDAMYWYRQDPGQGLRLIYYSQIVNDFQKGDIAEGYSVSREKKESFPLTVTSAQKNPTAFYLCASNRPGGGTEAFFGQGTRLTVV.

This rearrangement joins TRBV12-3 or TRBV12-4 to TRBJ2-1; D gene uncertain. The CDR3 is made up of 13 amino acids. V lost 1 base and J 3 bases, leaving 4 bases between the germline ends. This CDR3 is CASSLGGYNEQFF. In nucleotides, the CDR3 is TGTGCCAGCAGTTTAGGAGGCTACAATGAGCAGTTCTTC.

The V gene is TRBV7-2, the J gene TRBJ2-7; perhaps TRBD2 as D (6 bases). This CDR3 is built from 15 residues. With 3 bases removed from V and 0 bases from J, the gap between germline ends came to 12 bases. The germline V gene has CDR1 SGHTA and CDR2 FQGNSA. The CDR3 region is CASSLGGPSSYEQYV. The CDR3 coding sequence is TGTGCCAGCAGCTTGGGGGGTCCTAGCTCCTACGAGCAGTACGTC.

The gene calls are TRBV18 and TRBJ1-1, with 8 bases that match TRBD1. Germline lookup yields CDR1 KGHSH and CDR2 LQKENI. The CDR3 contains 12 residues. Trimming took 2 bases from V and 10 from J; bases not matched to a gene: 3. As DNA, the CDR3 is TGTGCCAGCTCACCAGACGACAGGGGAGCTTTCTTT. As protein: CASSPDDRGAFF. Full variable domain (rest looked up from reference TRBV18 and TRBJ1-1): NAGVMQNPRHLVRRRGQEARLRCSPMKGHSHVYWYRQLPEEGLKFMVYLQKENIIDESGMPKERFSAEFPKEGPSILRIQQVVRGDSAAYFCASSPDDRGAFFGQGTRLTVV.

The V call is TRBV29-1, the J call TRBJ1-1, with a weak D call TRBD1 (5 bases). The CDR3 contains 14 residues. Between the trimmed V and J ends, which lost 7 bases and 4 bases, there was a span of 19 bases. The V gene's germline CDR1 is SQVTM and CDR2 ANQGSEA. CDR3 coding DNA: TGCAGCGCGACCCCGGGGGGGGGAGCCACTGAAGCTTTCTTT. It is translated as CSATPGGGATEAFF.

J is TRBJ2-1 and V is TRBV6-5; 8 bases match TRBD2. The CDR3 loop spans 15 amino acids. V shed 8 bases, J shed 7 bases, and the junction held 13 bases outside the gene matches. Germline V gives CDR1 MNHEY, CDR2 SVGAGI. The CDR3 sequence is CASRFGGAGSNEQFF. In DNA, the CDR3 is TGTGCCAGCCGGTTCGGGGGGGCCGGTTCGAATGAGCAGTTCTTC.

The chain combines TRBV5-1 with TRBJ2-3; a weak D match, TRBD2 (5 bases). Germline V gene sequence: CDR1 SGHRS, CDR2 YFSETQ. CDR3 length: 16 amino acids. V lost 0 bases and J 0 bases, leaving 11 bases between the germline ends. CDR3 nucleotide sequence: TGCGCCAGCAGCTTGGCCCGGGATACAAGCACAGATACGCAGTATTTT. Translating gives CASSLARDTSTDTQYF.

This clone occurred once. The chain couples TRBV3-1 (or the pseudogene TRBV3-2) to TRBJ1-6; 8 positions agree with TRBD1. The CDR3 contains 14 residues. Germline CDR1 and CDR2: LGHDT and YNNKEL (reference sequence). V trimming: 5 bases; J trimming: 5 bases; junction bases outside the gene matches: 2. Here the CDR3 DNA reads TGTGCCAGCAGCTGGACAGGGAATAATTCACCCCTCCACTTT. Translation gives CASSWTGNNSPLHF.

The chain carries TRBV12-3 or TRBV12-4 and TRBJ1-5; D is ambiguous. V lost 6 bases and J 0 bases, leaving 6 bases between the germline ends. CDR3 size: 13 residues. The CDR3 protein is CASSDGSNQPQHF. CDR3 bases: TGTGCCAGCAGCGACGGTAGCAATCAGCCCCAGCATTTT.

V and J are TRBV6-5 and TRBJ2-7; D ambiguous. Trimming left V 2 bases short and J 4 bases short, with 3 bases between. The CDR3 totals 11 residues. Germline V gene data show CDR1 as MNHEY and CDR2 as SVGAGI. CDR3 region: CASSYRYEQYV. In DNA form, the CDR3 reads TGTGCCAGCAGTTACCGGTACGAGCAGTACGTC.

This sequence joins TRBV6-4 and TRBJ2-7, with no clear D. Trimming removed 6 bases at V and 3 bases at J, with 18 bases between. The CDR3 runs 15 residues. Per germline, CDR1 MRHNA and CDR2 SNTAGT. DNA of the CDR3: TGTGCCAGCAGGCAACCGGACGGAATCTACTACGAGCAGTACGTC. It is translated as CASRQPDGIYYEQYV.